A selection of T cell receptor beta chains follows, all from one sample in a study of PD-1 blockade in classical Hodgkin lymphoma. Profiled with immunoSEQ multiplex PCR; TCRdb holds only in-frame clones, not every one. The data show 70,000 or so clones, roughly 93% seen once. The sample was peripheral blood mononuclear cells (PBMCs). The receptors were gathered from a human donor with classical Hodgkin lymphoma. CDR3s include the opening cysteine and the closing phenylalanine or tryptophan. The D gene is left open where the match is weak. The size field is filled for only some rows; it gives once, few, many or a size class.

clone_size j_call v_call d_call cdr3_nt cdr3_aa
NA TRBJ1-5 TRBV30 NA TGTGCCTGGAGTAAAGGTCTGGATCAGCCCCAGCATTTT CAWSKGLDQPQHF
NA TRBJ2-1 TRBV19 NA TGTGCCAGTAGCCTGGGGGTTTACAATGAGCAGTTCTTC CASSLGVYNEQFF
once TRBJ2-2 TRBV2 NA TGTGCCAGCAGTGATGCACGGAACACCGGGGAGCTGTTTTTT CASSDARNTGELFF
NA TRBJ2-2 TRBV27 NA TGTGCCAGCAGATACGGACAGTTGAACACCGGGGAGCTGTTTTTT CASRYGQLNTGELFF
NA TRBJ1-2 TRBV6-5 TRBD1 TGTGCCAGCAGTTGGGACAGGTGGGACTATGGCTACACCTTC CASSWDRWDYGYTF
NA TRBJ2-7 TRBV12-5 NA TGTGCTAGTACGGGGGAGAGGTACGAGCAGTACTTC CASTGERYEQYF
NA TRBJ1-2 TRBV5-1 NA TGCGCCAGCAGCTCGCCAGAGAACTATGGCTACACCTTC CASSSPENYGYTF
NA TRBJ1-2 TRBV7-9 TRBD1 TGTGCCAGCAGCCCGGGACAGCGCTACACCTTC CASSPGQRYTF
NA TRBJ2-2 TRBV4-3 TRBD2 TGCGCCAGCAGCCAAGGTAGCGGGGGCACCGGGGAGCTGTTTTTT CASSQGSGGTGELFF
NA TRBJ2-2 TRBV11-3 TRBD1 TGTGCCAGCAGCTCCTTGGGGACAGAGAACACCGGGGAGCTGTTTTTT CASSSLGTENTGELFF
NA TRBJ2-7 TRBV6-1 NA TGTGCCAGCAGTGGGTTTGCGGGATACGAGCAGTACTTC CASSGFAGYEQYF
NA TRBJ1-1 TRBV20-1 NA TGCAGTGCTAGGTACATCCGCCAAGCTTTCTTT CSARYIRQAFF
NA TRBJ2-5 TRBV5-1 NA TGCGCCAGCAGCTTGGGGTCCAAGAAGGAGACCCAGTACTTC CASSLGSKKETQYF
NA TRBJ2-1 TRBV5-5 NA TGTGCCAGCAGCTTGGCCGGGTTTCCCCGACAGGCAGACAATGAGCAGTTCTTC CASSLAGFPRQADNEQFF
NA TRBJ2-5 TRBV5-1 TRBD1 TGCGCCAGCAGCTTGTCAGGGGGCGCCGGAGAGACCCAGTACTTC CASSLSGGAGETQYF
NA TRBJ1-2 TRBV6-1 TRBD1 TGTGCCAGCACCCCAGGGGGGACAGGGGACTATGGCTACACCTTC CASTPGGTGDYGYTF
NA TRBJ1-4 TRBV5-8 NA TGTGCCAGCAGCAGGGGAGGGACGGCAACTAATGAAAAACTGTTTTTT CASSRGGTATNEKLFF
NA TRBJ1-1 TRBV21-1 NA TGTGCCAGCAGCAAAGGTGTCAGGGCGCTAAACACTGAAGCTTTCTTT CASSKGVRALNTEAFF
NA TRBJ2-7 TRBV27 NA TGTGCCAGCAGGTTACGGGCTGGGGCCCCAGAGCAGTACTTC CASRLRAGAPEQYF
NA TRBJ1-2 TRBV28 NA TGTGCCAGCAGTTTATTGGAGGTACGTGGCTACACCTTC CASSLLEVRGYTF
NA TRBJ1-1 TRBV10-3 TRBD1 TGTGCCATCAGGTCGGACAGGGTTGGAACTGAAGCTTTCTTT CAIRSDRVGTEAFF
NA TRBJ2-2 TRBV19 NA TGTGCCAGTAGTGGTGGAGGGCTCGGCACCGGGGAGCTGTTTTTT CASSGGGLGTGELFF
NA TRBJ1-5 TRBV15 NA TGTGCCACCAGTTTGCTCGATCAGCCCCAGCATTTT CATSLLDQPQHF
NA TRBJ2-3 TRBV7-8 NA TGTGCCAGCAGCTTGGGACTCCGTCTCACAGATACGCAGTATTTT CASSLGLRLTDTQYF
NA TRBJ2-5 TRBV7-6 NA TGTGCCAGCAGCTTAGCAGGGACATACCAAGAGACCCAGTACTTC CASSLAGTYQETQYF
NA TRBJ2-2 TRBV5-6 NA TGTGCCAGCAGCCGGACAGATAAGAACACCGGGGAGCTGTTTTTT CASSRTDKNTGELFF
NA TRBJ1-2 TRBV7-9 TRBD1 TGTGCCAGCAGCGTATGGGACAGGGCTAACTATGGCTACACCTTC CASSVWDRANYGYTF
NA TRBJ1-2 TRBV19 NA TGTGCCAGTAGCCCGCCCGGGACCGCCGGTGGCTACACCTTC CASSPPGTAGGYTF
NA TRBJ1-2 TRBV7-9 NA TGTGCCAGCAGCTTATGGGGAGGGGAGCTAAACTATGGCTACACCTTC CASSLWGGELNYGYTF
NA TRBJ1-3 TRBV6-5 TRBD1 TGTGCCAGCAGCAGGACAGGGGAGTCTGGAAACACCATATATTTT CASSRTGESGNTIYF